The 24 T cell receptor beta chains below all came from one sample that was sequenced in a study of cytomegalovirus exposure and HLA in healthy donors. PCR involved 60 Vbeta and 13 Jbeta primers. The repertoire was sequenced with immunoSEQ multiplex PCR; TCRdb's copy has only in-frame clones and lacks some. The repertoire has about 110,000 clones, about 80% of them found once; the top ten carry 5.2%. The sequencing input was PBMCs. Every receptor here comes from a female donor in good health and CMV-seropositive.

The V and J genes are TRBV19 and TRBJ2-2; 12 bases are a match to TRBD2. CDR1 is LNHDA and CDR2 is SQIVND in the germline V gene (reference sequence). The CDR3 runs 18 residues. V trimming: 4 bases; J trimming: 6 bases; junction bases outside the gene matches: 12. The CDR3, as DNA: TGTGCCAGTAGTAACCCTAGCGGGAGGGCCGGTCAGTCCGGGGAGCTGTTTTTT. It codes for CASSNPSGRAGQSGELFF.

The chain carries TRBV5-1 and TRBJ2-5, with 7 bases lining up with TRBD2. With the DNA end fitting TRBJ2-7 better, the J assignment may be wrong. The CDR3 totals 14 residues. Looked up from germline, CDR1 is SGHRS and CDR2 is YFSETQ. The CDR3 loop reads CASSLGGRPHEQYF. CDR3 DNA: TGCGCCAGCAGCCTGGGGGGGAGGCCCCACGAGCAGTACTTC.

This rearrangement joins TRBV5-5 to TRBJ2-1; possibly TRBD2 for D (6 bases). Trimming took 3 bases from V and 2 from J, leaving 18 bases between them. The CDR3 is 17 residues long. Germline V gene sequence: CDR1 SGHKS, CDR2 YYEKEE (reference sequence). CDR3 in amino acids: CASSSDGGGSAYNEQFF. Here the CDR3 DNA reads TGTGCCAGCAGCTCGGACGGTGGGGGGTCCGCCTACAATGAGCAGTTCTTC.

V gene TRBV28 combines with J gene TRBJ2-3; TRBD1 is a possible D gene (5 bases). The germline V and J ends were trimmed by 8 bases and 5 bases, with 20 bases remaining between them. CDR1 and CDR2 from the germline V gene are MDHEN and SYDVKM. The CDR3 loop spans 15 amino acids. The CDR3: CASGPLQSGKDTQYF. DNA for the CDR3: TGTGCCAGCGGCCCCCTCCAGTCAGGGAAAGATACGCAGTATTTT.

This rearrangement joins TRBV2 to TRBJ2-3; D is perhaps TRBD2 (5 bases). Germline loops: CDR1 SNHLY, CDR2 FYNNEI. V lost 8 bases to trimming and J lost 0 bases, with 18 bases between them. CDR3 size: 16 residues. CDR3 nucleotide sequence: TGTGCCAGCGTACGGCGGGCTGAAACTAGCACAGATACGCAGTATTTT. It encodes CASVRRAETSTDTQYF.

The chain joins TRBV28 to TRBJ1-1; D gene uncertain. The germline V gene encodes CDR1 MDHEN and CDR2 SYDVKM. This CDR3 spans 14 amino acids. The V end lost 7 bases, the J end lost 5 bases, and 17 bases lay between the germline ends. CDR3 protein: CASTSIGSATEAFF. CDR3 DNA: TGTGCCAGCACCTCCATCGGGAGTGCGACTGAAGCTTTCTTT.

The chain has TRBV12-5 and TRBJ2-5; the D gene is possibly TRBD2 (6 bases). CDR3 length equals 16 residues. V was clipped by 5 bases and J by 5 bases, with 21 bases between them. The germline CDR1 and CDR2 sequences are LGHNT and FRNRAP. CDR3 residues: CASGPGTRGLVETQYF. CDR3 nucleotide sequence: TGTGCTAGTGGTCCAGGTACGCGGGGCCTAGTGGAGACCCAGTACTTC.

The chain combines TRBV28 with TRBJ1-2, with D perhaps TRBD1 (6 bases). The CDR3 length is 10 residues. Germline lookup yields CDR1 MDHEN and CDR2 SYDVKM. V was trimmed by 10 bases and J by 7 bases, leaving 10 bases between them. The chain's CDR3 is CATLGGGYTF. DNA of the CDR3: TGTGCCACCCTAGGGGGTGGCTACACCTTC.

This chain joins TRBV30 and TRBJ1-2; tentative D call: TRBD1 (6 bases). The ends were cut back, 2 bases at V and 1 base at J, with 14 bases in the middle. Per germline, CDR1 GTSNPN and CDR2 SVGIG (reference sequence). The CDR3 covers 15 residues. CDR3 sequence (DNA): TGTGCCTGGAGTCGGGGGGCTGGAGATAACTATGGCTACACCTTC. This sequence encodes CAWSRGAGDNYGYTF.

The chain joins TRBV18 to TRBJ2-1; the D gene is possibly TRBD1 (6 bases). Germline-derived CDR1 and CDR2 are KGHSH and LQKENI. V was pared by 6 bases and J by 7 bases, with 22 bases between. This CDR3 has 16 residues. The CDR3: CASSTAIGQTVNEQFF. The CDR3 region has the DNA TGTGCCAGCTCGACGGCTATAGGACAGACAGTTAATGAGCAGTTCTTC.

This chain connects TRBV29-1 to TRBJ2-7; TRBD1 is a possible D gene (6 bases). The germline V gene has CDR1 SQVTM and CDR2 ANQGSEA. Trimming shortened V by 5 bases and J by 2 bases, and 10 bases separated the two germline ends. The CDR3 totals 12 residues. This CDR3 reads CSVRDTPYEQYF. The CDR3 nucleotides are TGCAGCGTTAGGGACACACCCTACGAGCAGTACTTC.

The chain links TRBV11-3 to TRBJ1-1, with D perhaps matching TRBD1 (5 bases). There are 13 residues in the CDR3. V was pared by 5 bases and J by 2 bases, with 9 bases between. Germline CDR1 and CDR2: SGHNT and YENEEA. The CDR3 DNA is TGTGCCAGCAGCCGGGACTTCAACACTGAAGCTTTCTTT. Encoded protein: CASSRDFNTEAFF. Based on the CDR3 plus reference TRBV11-3 and TRBJ1-1, the full variable domain is EAGVVQSPRYKIIEKKQPVAFWCNPISGHNTLYWYLQNLGQGPELLIRYENEEAVDDSQLPKDRFSAERLKGVDSTLKIQPAELGDSAVYLCASSRDFNTEAFFGQGTRLTVV.

This clone appeared once. This chain links TRBV5-1 with TRBJ2-5, with 8 bases lining up with TRBD2. The CDR3 has 14 amino acids. Looked up from germline, CDR1 is SGHRS and CDR2 is YFSETQ. With V trimmed by 3 bases and J by 4 bases, 5 bases remained unmatched. CDR3 region: CASSSPGGRETQYF. The CDR3 DNA follows: TGCGCCAGCAGCTCACCGGGAGGGCGAGAGACCCAGTACTTC.

The chain combines TRBV28 with TRBJ1-5; TRBD1 aligns across 7 bases. This CDR3 is 17 amino acids long. From germline, CDR1 is MDHEN and CDR2 SYDVKM. V gave up 5 bases and J gave up 3 bases; unmatched junction bases: 13. CDR3 DNA: TGTGCCAGCAGTCTTCAACGGACAGGTGGAAACAATCAGCCCCAGCATTTT. Residues: CASSLQRTGGNNQPQHF.

In DNA form, the CDR3 reads TGTGCCAGCAACCCTTCAACGCAGAATTCACCCCTCCACTTT. Its protein is CASNPSTQNSPLHF. The chain combines TRBV11-2 with TRBJ1-6; D gene unclear. This CDR3 contains 14 residues. V lost 7 bases and J lost 7, with 14 bases in between. Germline CDR1 and CDR2: SGHAT and FQNNGV.

This chain connects TRBV4-1 to TRBJ1-3; D unresolved. V lost 0 bases and J lost 0, with 9 bases in between. Per germline, CDR1 MGHRA and CDR2 YSYEKL. This CDR3 spans 16 amino acids. In DNA form, the CDR3 reads TGCGCCAGCAGCCAAGATATAGGGAGCTCTGGAAACACCATATATTTT. It codes for CASSQDIGSSGNTIYF.

V and J are TRBV5-6 and TRBJ1-3; D is undetermined. From germline, CDR1 is SGHDT and CDR2 YYEEEE. The V and J ends lost 4 bases and 4 bases respectively, with 18 bases between them. The CDR3 is 16 residues long. CDR3 nucleotides: TGTGCCAGCAGCACGACGGGCCGTGCGGGAGGAAACACCATATATTTT. Amino acids: CASSTTGRAGGNTIYF.

V and J are TRBV7-2 and TRBJ1-6; a weak D match, TRBD1 (5 bases). V gave up 1 base and J gave up 7 bases, with 11 bases separating them. CDR1 and CDR2 (germline): SGHTA, FQGNSA. The length of the CDR3 is 15 residues. The CDR3 loop is CASSLGPTENSPLHF. CDR3 nucleotide sequence: TGTGCCAGCAGCTTAGGCCCGACAGAAAATTCACCCCTCCACTTT.

The J gene is TRBJ1-1, the V gene TRBV30, with D maybe TRBD1 (6 bases). Trimming shortened V by 1 base and J by 5 bases, and 14 bases separated the two germline ends. CDR1 is GTSNPN and CDR2 is SVGIG in the germline V gene (reference sequence). This CDR3 is built from 14 residues. The CDR3 DNA follows: TGTGCCTGGAGTGGTGCACAGGGAGGGACTGAAGCTTTCTTT. It specifies CAWSGAQGGTEAFF.

Details on this clone: One junction end does not reproduce the germline sequence, and a read error may be involved. The chain couples TRBV18 to TRBJ2-3; possible D gene TRBD1, 5 bases. This CDR3 spans 14 amino acids. The germline gives CDR1 KGHSH, CDR2 LQKENI. CDR3 protein: CASSPPGREDMQYF. CDR3 DNA: TGTGCCAGCTCACCACCGGGCAGGGAAGATATGCAGTATTTT.

The chain is built from TRBV29-1 and TRBJ2-1, with 9 nucleotides matching TRBD2. This CDR3 is 14 amino acids long. CDR1 is SQVTM, CDR2 ANQGSEA, per germline. Trimming took 7 bases from V and 3 from J; bases not matched to a gene: 7. Written as DNA, the CDR3 is TGCAGCGCAAAAGGACTAGCGAACTACAATGAGCAGTTCTTC. As protein: CSAKGLANYNEQFF.

A single count supports this clone. The V gene is TRBV19, the J gene TRBJ1-5; D is perhaps TRBD1 (5 bases). V dropped 4 bases and J dropped 5 bases, with 18 bases sitting between them. The CDR3 consists of 16 residues. The germline gives CDR1 LNHDA, CDR2 SQIVND (reference sequence). DNA for the CDR3: TGTGCCAGTAGTACTTGGACATTCAAAGGGGATCAGCCCCAGCATTTT. Protein sequence: CASSTWTFKGDQPQHF.

CDR3 DNA sequence: TGTGCCAGCAGCCAAGATTCTATTGGGGCTAGACCCGAAGAGACCCAGTACTTC. Its protein product is CASSQDSIGARPEETQYF. The chain recombines TRBV4-2 with TRBJ2-5; the D gene is possibly TRBD1 (5 bases). This CDR3 region has 18 residues. V was clipped by 0 bases and J by 3 bases, with 20 bases between them. Germline CDR1 and CDR2: LGHNA and YNFKEQ.

The chain combines TRBV7-8 with TRBJ1-2; weak D call: TRBD1 (5 bases). V was cut by 5 bases and J by 8 bases, with 18 bases left in between. The CDR3 length is 14 residues. Germline CDR1 and CDR2: SGHVS and FQNEAQ. CDR3 nucleotide sequence: TGTGCCAGCAGCACCAGCCGGGGACTTATGGGCTACACCTTC. Translating it yields CASSTSRGLMGYTF.